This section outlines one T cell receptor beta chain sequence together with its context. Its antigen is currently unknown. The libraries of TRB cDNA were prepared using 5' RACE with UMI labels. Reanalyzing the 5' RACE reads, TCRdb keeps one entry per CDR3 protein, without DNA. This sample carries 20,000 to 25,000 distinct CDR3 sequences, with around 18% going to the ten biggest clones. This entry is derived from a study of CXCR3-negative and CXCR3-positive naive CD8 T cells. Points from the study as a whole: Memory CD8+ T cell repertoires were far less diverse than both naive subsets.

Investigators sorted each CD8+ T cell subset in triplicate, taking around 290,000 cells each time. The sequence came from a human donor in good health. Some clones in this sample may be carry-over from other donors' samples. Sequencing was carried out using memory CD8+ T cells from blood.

CDR3 region: CSARDLWDQGAVDTQYF. This chain connects TRBV20-1 to TRBJ2-3; TCRdb designates TRBD1, a call that cannot be tested without DNA. CDR3 length equals 17 residues. The germline V gene encodes CDR1 DFQATT and CDR2 SNEGSKA (reference sequence).